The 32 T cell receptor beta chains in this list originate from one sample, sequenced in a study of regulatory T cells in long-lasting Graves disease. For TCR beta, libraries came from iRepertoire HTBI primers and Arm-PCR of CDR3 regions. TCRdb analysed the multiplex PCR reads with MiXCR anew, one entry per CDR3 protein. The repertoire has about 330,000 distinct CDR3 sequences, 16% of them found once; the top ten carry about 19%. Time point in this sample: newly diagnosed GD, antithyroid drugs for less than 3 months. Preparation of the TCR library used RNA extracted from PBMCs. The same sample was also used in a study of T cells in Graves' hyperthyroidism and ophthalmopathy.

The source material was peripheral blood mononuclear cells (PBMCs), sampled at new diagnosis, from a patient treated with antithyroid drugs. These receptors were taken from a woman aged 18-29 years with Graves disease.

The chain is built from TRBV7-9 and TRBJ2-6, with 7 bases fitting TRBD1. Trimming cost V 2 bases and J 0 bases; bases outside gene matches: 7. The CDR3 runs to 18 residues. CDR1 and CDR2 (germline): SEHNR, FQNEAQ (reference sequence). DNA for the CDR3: TGTGCCAGCAGCTTACGGGACAGTCCTCTCTCTGGGGCCAACGTCCTGACTTTC. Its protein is CASSLRDSPLSGANVLTF.

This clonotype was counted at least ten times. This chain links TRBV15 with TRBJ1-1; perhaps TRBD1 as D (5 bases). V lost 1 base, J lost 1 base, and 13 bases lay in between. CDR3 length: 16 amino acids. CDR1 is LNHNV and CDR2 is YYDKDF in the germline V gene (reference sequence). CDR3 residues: CATSRGQINRNTEAFF. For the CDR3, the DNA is TGTGCCACCAGCAGAGGACAGATCAACAGGAACACTGAAGCTTTCTTT.

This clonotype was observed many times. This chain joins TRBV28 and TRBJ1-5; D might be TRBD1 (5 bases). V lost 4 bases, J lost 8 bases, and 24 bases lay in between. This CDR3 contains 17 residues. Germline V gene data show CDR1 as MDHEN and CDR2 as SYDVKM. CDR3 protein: CASSSLMVPRDFEPQHF. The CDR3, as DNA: TGTGCCAGCAGTTCACTAATGGTTCCCAGGGATTTCGAGCCCCAGCATTTT.

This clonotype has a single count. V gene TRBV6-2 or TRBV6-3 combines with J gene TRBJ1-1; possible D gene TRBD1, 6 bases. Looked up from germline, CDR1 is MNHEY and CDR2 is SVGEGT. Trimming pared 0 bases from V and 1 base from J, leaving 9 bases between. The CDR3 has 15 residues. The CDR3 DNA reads TGTGCCAGCAGTTACTCTGGCAGGGGGAACACTGAAGCTTTCTTT. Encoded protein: CASSYSGRGNTEAFF.

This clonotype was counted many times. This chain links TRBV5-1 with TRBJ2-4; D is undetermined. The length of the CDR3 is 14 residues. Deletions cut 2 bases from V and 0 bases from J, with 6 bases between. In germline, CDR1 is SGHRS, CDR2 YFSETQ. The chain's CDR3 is CASSFELAKNIQYF. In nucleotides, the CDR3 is TGCGCCAGCAGCTTTGAACTAGCCAAAAACATTCAGTACTTC. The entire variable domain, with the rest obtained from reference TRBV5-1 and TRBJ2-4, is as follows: KAGVTQTPRYLIKTRGQQVTLSCSPISGHRSVSWYQQTPGQGLQFLFEYFSETQRNKGNFPGRFSGRQFSNSRSEMNVSTLELGDSALYLCASSFELAKNIQYFGAGTRLSVL.

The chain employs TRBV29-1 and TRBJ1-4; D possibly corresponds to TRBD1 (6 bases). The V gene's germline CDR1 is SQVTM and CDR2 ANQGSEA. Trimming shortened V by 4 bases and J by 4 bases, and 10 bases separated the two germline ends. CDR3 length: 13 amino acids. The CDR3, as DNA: TGCAGCGTTGCCGGACAGATTAATGAAAAACTGTTTTTT. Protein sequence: CSVAGQINEKLFF.

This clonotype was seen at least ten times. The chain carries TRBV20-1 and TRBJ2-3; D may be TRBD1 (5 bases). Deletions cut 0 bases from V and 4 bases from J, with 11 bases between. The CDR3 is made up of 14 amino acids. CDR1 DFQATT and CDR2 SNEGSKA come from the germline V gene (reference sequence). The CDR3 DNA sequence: TGCAGTGCTAGAGATCCCAGGGCCCCAGATACGCAGTATTTT. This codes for CSARDPRAPDTQYF.

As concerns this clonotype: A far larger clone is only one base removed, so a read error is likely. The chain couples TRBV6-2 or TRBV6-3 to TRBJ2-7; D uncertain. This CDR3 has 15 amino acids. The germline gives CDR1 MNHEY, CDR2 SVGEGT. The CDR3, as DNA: TGTGCCAGCAACTCTCAGCACGGCCTCCAATACGGGCAGTACTTC. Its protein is CASNSQHGLQYGQYF.

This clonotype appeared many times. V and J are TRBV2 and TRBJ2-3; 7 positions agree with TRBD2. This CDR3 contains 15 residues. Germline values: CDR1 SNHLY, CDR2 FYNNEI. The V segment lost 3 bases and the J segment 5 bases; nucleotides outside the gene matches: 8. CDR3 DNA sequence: TGTGCCAGCAGTGAGGCGGGAGTGGGTGTAGATACGCAGTATTTT. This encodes CASSEAGVGVDTQYF.

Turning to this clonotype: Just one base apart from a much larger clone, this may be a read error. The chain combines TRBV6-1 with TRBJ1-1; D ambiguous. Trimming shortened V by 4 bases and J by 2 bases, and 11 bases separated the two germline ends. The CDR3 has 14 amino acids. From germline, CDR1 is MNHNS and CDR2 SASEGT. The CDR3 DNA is TGTGCCAGCAGTGTCGGGAAGGAAAACACTGAAGCTTTCTTT. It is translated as CASSVGKENTEAFF.

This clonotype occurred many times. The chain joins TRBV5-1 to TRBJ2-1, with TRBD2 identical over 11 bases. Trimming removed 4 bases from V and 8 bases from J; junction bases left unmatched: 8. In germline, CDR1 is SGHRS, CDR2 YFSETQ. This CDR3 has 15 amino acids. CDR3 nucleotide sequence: TGCGCCAGCAGCATTAGCGGGAGGGAGTATGATGAGCAGTTCTTC. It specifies CASSISGREYDEQFF.

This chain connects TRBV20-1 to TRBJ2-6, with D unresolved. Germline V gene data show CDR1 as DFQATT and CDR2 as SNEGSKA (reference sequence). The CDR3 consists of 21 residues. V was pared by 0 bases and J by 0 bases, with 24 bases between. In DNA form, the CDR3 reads TGCAGTGCTAGAGATCGGGTCGGGCAGTACTCCTCGGGCTCTGGGGCCAACGTCCTGACTTTC. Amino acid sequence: CSARDRVGQYSSGSGANVLTF.

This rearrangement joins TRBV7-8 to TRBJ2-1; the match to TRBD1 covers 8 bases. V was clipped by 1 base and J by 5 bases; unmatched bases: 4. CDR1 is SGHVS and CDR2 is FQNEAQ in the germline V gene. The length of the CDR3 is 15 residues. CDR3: CASSLERTGNNEQFF. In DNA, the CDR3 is TGTGCCAGCAGCTTAGAAAGGACAGGGAACAATGAGCAGTTCTTC.

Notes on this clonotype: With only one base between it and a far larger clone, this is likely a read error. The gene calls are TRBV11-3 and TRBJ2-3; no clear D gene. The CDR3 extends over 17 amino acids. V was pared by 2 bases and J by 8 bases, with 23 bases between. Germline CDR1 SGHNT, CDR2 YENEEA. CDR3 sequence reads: CASSLIGRKTPIGTQYF. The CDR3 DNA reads TGTGCCAGCAGCTTAATTGGACGGAAAACACCTATAGGTACGCAGTATTTT.

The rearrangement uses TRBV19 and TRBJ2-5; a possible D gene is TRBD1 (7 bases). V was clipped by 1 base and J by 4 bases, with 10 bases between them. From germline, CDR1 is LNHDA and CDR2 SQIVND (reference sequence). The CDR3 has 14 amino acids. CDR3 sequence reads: CASSIGRGAETQYF. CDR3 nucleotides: TGTGCCAGTAGTATAGGCAGGGGGGCAGAGACCCAGTACTTC.

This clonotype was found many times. In DNA form, the CDR3 reads TGTGCCAGCAGTTCCGCGGATGGGCGGGAGGGAGAGACCCAGTACTTC. Translation: CASSSADGREGETQYF. V usage is TRBV2 and J usage is TRBJ2-5; 9 positions agree with TRBD2. V trimming: 5 bases; J trimming: 4 bases; junction bases outside the gene matches: 11. The CDR3 runs 16 residues. Germline V gives CDR1 SNHLY, CDR2 FYNNEI.

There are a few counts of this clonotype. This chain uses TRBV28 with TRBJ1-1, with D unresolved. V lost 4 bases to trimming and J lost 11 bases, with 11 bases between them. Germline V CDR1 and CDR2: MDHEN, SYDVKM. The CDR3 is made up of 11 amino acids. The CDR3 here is CASSSPSYAFF. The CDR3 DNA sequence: TGTGCCAGCAGTTCCCCCTCCTACGCTTTCTTT.

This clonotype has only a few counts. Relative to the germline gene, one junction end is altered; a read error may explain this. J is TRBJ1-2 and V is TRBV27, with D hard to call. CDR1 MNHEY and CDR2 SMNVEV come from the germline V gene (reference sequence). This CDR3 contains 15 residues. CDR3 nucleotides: TGTACCAGCAGTATAGGAAGTGGTAGGGCGGATGGCTACACCTTC. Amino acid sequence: CTSSIGSGRADGYTF.

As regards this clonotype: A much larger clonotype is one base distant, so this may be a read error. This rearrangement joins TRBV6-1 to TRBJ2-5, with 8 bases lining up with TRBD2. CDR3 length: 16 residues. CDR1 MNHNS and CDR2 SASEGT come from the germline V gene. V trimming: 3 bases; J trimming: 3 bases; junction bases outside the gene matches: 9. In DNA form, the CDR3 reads TGTGCCAGCAGTGAGAGTCGGAGCGGGAGAGAAGAGACCCAGTACTTC. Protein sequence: CASSESRSGREETQYF.

The DNA of the CDR3 is TGTGCCAGCACCCCAGGGAATTCACCCCTCCACTTT. Translated, it gives CASTPGNSPLHF. This chain uses TRBV6-2 or TRBV6-3 with TRBJ1-6; D is possibly TRBD1 (5 bases). The germline CDR1 and CDR2 sequences are MNHEY and SVGEGT. The CDR3 totals 12 residues. The V end lost 7 bases, the J end lost 7 bases, and 8 bases lay between the germline ends.

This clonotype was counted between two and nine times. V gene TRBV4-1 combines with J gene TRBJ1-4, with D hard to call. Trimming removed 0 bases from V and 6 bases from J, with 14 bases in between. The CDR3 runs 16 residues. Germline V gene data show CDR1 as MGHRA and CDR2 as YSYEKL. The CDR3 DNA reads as TGCGCCAGCAGCCAAGAAGGACCGAAACCCTATGAAAAACTGTTTTTT. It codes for CASSQEGPKPYEKLFF.

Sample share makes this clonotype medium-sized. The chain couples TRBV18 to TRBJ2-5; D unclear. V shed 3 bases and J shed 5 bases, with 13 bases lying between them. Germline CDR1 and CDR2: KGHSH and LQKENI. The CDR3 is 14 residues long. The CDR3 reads CASSPNGPKETQYF. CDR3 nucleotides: TGTGCCAGCTCACCCAACGGACCCAAGGAGACCCAGTACTTC.

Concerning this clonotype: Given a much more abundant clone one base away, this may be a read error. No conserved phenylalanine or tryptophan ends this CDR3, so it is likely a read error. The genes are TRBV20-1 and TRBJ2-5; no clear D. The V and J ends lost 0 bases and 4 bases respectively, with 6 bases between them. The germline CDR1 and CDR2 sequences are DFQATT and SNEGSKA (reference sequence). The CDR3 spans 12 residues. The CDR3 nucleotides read TGCAGTGCTAGAGAGGCTTCAGAGACCCAGTACTTG. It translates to CSAREASETQYL.

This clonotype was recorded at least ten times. CDR3 DNA: TGCGCCAGCAGCTTCCAGACCTACAATGAGCAGTTCTTC. Protein sequence: CASSFQTYNEQFF. V is TRBV5-1 and J is TRBJ2-1; D is undetermined. The CDR3 covers 13 residues. Germline CDR1 is SGHRS and CDR2 is YFSETQ. V lost 2 bases, J lost 2 bases, and 5 bases lay in between. Full variable domain (rest looked up from reference TRBV5-1 and TRBJ2-1): KAGVTQTPRYLIKTRGQQVTLSCSPISGHRSVSWYQQTPGQGLQFLFEYFSETQRNKGNFPGRFSGRQFSNSRSEMNVSTLELGDSALYLCASSFQTYNEQFFGPGTRLTVL.

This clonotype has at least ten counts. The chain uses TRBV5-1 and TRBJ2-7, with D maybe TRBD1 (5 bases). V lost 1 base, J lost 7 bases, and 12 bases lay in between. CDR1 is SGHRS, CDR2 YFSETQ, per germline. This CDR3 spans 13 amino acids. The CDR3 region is CASSLLGLVEQYF. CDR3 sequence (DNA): TGCGCCAGCAGCTTGTTGGGGCTCGTTGAGCAGTACTTC.

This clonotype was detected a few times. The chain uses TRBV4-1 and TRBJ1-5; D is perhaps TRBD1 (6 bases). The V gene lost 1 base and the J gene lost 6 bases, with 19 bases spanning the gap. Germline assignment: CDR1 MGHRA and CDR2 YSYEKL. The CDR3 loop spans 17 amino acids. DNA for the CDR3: TGCGCCAGCAGCCAAGTTGGGACATTCGTGCGGGTTCAGCCCCAGCATTTT. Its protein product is CASSQVGTFVRVQPQHF.

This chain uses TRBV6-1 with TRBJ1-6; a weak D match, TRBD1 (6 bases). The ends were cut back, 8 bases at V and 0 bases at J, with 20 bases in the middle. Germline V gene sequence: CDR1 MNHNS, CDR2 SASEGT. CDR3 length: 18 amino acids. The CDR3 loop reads CASGQPTGPSSYNSPLHF. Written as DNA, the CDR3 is TGTGCCAGCGGTCAACCGACAGGCCCGAGCTCCTATAATTCACCCCTCCACTTT.

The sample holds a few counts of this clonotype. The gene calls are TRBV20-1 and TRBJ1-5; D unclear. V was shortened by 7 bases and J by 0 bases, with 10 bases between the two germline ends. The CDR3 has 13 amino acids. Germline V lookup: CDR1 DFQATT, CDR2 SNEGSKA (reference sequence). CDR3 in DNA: TGCAGTGTCGGACCACATAGCAATCAGCCCCAGCATTTT. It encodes CSVGPHSNQPQHF.

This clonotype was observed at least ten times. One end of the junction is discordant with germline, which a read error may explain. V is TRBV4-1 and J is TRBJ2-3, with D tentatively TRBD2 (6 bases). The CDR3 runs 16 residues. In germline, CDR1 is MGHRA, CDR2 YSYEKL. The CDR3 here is CASSPARDSGTDTQYF. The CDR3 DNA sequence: TGTGCCAGCAGCCCGGCCCGGGACTCAGGCACAGATACGCAGTATTTT.

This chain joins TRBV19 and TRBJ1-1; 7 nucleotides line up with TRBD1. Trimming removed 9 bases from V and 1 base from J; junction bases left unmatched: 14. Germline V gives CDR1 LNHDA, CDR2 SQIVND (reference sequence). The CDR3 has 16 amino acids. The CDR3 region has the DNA TGTGCCAGCGCCCAGAGTACAGGGGCGCAGAACACTGAAGCTTTCTTT. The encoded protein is CASAQSTGAQNTEAFF.

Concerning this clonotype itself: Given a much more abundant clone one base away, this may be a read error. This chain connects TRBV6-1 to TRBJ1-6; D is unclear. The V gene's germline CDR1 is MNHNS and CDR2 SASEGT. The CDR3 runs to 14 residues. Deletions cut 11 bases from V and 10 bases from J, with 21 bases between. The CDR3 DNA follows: TGTGCCGCCATGTGGCGTTCGGCGAGCTCACCCCTCCACTTT. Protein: CAAMWRSASSPLHF.

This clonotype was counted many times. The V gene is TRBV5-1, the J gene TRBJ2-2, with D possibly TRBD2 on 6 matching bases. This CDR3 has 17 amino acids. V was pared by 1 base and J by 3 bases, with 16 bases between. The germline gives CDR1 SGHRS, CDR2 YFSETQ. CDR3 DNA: TGCGCCAGCAGCTTGCCTATCGGGACTGGAGACACCGGGGAGCTGTTTTTT. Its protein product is CASSLPIGTGDTGELFF.